The 14 T cell receptor beta chains presented below share a single source sample, sequenced in a study of identical twins. MiXCR was run by TCRdb on the 5' RACE reads, yielding one entry per CDR3 protein. The profile shows roughly 1,500,000 distinct CDR3 sequences, less than 35% of them singletons. The specimen was cord blood. These receptor sequences come from a newborn girl in good health.

There are a few counts of this clonotype. The rearrangement joins TRBV6-1 to TRBJ2-5; D remains ambiguous. Gene TRBJ2-7 matches the end of the DNA better, so the J call may be wrong. Germline V gives CDR1 MNHNS, CDR2 SASEGT. This CDR3 has 14 residues. The CDR3 reads CASSQIRFEGEQYF. The CDR3 DNA sequence: TGTGCCAGCAGTCAAATTCGATTTGAAGGCGAGCAGTACTTC.

Only a few counts were recorded for this clonotype. The chain has TRBV4-2 and TRBJ1-2, with D unclear. V dropped 0 bases and J dropped 8 bases, with 22 bases sitting between them. The CDR3 contains 17 residues. Germline values: CDR1 LGHNA, CDR2 YNFKEQ. This CDR3 is CASSQESGGSSSGGYTF. The CDR3 DNA reads as TGTGCCAGCAGCCAAGAGTCGGGAGGTTCCTCCTCGGGGGGCTACACCTTC.

This chain links TRBV7-2 with TRBJ1-5; the match to TRBD1 covers 12 bases. The CDR3 covers 18 residues. Germline assignment: CDR1 SGHTA and CDR2 FQGNSA. V trimming: 2 bases; J trimming: 5 bases; junction bases outside the gene matches: 10. Here the CDR3 reads CASSLRGQGAKGYQPQHF. The DNA of the CDR3 is TGTGCCAGCAGCTTAAGGGGACAGGGGGCCAAAGGCTATCAGCCCCAGCATTTT.

This chain connects TRBV19 to TRBJ1-1; D is unclear. This CDR3 has 11 amino acids. Per the germline V gene, CDR1 is LNHDA and CDR2 is SQIVND (reference sequence). V lost 9 bases and J 5 bases, leaving 10 bases between the germline ends. CDR3 loop: CASVGVTEAFF. CDR3 coding DNA: TGTGCCAGCGTCGGGGTTACTGAAGCTTTCTTT. Supplemented by reference TRBV19 and TRBJ1-1, the full variable domain reads DGGITQSPKYLFRKEGQNVTLSCEQNLNHDAMYWYRQDPGQGLRLIYYSQIVNDFQKGDIAEGYSVSREKKESFPLTVTSAQKNPTAFYLCASVGVTEAFFGQGTRLTVV.

V and J are TRBV27 and TRBJ2-5; no clear D gene. Germline V gene data show CDR1 as MNHEY and CDR2 as SMNVEV (reference sequence). The CDR3 consists of 11 residues. The germline V and J ends were trimmed by 5 bases and 11 bases, with 12 bases remaining between them. CDR3 DNA: TGTGCCAGCAGTCCTGGCTACGTGCAGTACTTC. Translating gives CASSPGYVQYF.

The chain combines TRBV20-1 with TRBJ2-5; 10 bases agree with TRBD2. The germline V gene encodes CDR1 DFQATT and CDR2 SNEGSKA (reference sequence). Germline trimming cut 0 bases from V and 0 bases from J; bases unmatched to any gene: 7. CDR3 size: 17 residues. The CDR3 DNA follows: TGCAGTGCTAGAGATTATATAACTAGCGGGGACCAAGAGACCCAGTACTTC. Translated: CSARDYITSGDQETQYF.

This clonotype was seen only a few times. The rearrangement joins TRBV7-2 to TRBJ2-3, with TRBD2 matching over 7 bases. The CDR3 consists of 17 residues. Trimming removed 4 bases from V and 2 bases from J; junction bases left unmatched: 12. Per germline, CDR1 SGHTA and CDR2 FQGNSA. The CDR3 loop reads CASSSKRGAGYTDTQYF. The DNA for the CDR3 is TGTGCCAGCAGCTCCAAGAGAGGAGCGGGGTACACAGATACGCAGTATTTT.

This clonotype was seen more than once but under ten times. This chain joins TRBV20-1 and TRBJ1-2; D is unclear. The CDR3 contains 13 residues. CDR1 is DFQATT, CDR2 SNEGSKA, per germline (reference sequence). Trimming removed 1 base from V and 5 bases from J, with 11 bases in between. This CDR3 reads CSARVKGRYGYTF. CDR3 DNA: TGCAGTGCTAGAGTGAAAGGGCGGTATGGCTACACCTTC.

This chain connects TRBV2 to TRBJ2-7, with 11 nucleotides matching TRBD2. V lost 3 bases, J lost 1 base, and 2 bases stayed unmatched. Germline-derived CDR1 and CDR2 are SNHLY and FYNNEI. The CDR3 spans 15 residues. The DNA for the CDR3 is TGTGCCAGCAGTGATTCTAGCGGGAGGTCCTACGAGCAGTACTTC. Protein product: CASSDSSGRSYEQYF.

This clonotype has just a few counts. The CDR3 sequence is CAISENGQVYQPQHF. CDR3 nucleotide sequence: TGTGCCATCAGTGAAAACGGGCAGGTTTATCAGCCCCAGCATTTT. This sequence joins TRBV10-3 and TRBJ1-5; no clear D. In germline, CDR1 is ENHRY, CDR2 SYGVKD. V gave up 3 bases and J gave up 5 bases, with 14 bases separating them. The CDR3 has 15 amino acids.

The chain is built from TRBV20-1 and TRBJ2-4, with 9 bases that match TRBD2. In germline, CDR1 is DFQATT, CDR2 SNEGSKA (reference sequence). CDR3 length: 13 residues. V shed 5 bases and J 13 bases; nucleotides not matched to a gene: 12. The chain's CDR3 is CSALAGNYNEQYF. The DNA of the CDR3 is TGCAGTGCTCTAGCGGGAAATTACAATGAGCAGTACTTC.

This clonotype was detected ten times or more. The genes are TRBV5-1 and TRBJ1-2; 7 bases agree with TRBD1. V shed 1 base, J shed 7 bases, and the junction held 10 bases outside the gene matches. CDR1 SGHRS and CDR2 YFSETQ come from the germline V gene. The CDR3 extends over 15 amino acids. Written as DNA, the CDR3 is TGCGCCAGCAGCTTGAGCGTTGACAGGGTTTTTGGCTACACCTTC. Amino acid sequence: CASSLSVDRVFGYTF.

The table lists this clonotype with a few counts. This chain joins TRBV9 and TRBJ2-7, with D hard to call. This CDR3 region has 16 residues. V was trimmed by 0 bases and J by 0 bases, leaving 13 bases between them. CDR1 and CDR2 from the germline V gene are SGDLS and YYNGEE. The CDR3 DNA sequence: TGTGCCAGCAGCGTAGCGGGTCAGGTCTACTCCTACGAGCAGTACTTC. Its protein product is CASSVAGQVYSYEQYF.

The J gene is TRBJ2-3, the V gene TRBV9; D tentatively fits TRBD1 or TRBD2 (5 bases each). V shed 0 bases and J shed 13 bases, with 15 bases lying between them. The CDR3 is 13 amino acids. Germline CDR1 SGDLS, CDR2 YYNGEE. The CDR3 DNA sequence: TGTGCCAGCAGCGTAGAAGAGGGCAGGGTGAAGTATTTT. Translating gives CASSVEEGRVKYF.